Presented here are 23 T cell receptor beta chains from one specimen sequenced in a study of T cells in Graves' hyperthyroidism and ophthalmopathy. RNA transcripts provided the source from which TCR beta CDR3 regions were amplified. With the HTBI primer set, the TCR CDR3 went through a first round of RT-PCR. TCRdb recomputed calls from the multiplex PCR reads with MiXCR, one row per CDR3 protein. The table lists hundreds of thousands of distinct CDR3 sequences, around 16% of them singletons. Sequencing was performed on blood. The source of these receptors is a woman aged 40-49 years with Graves' ophthalmopathy.

The J gene is TRBJ2-7, the V gene TRBV19; TRBD2 matches at 9 bases. After removal of 3 bases from V and 6 bases from J, the junction contained 6 bases not matched to a gene. The CDR3 loop spans 14 amino acids. In germline, CDR1 is LNHDA, CDR2 SQIVND (reference sequence). The CDR3 nucleotides are TGTGCCAGTAGTATTGGCGGGAGGGCCTCCGAGCAGTACTTC. Translation: CASSIGGRASEQYF.

This chain joins TRBV7-9 and TRBJ2-4; the match to TRBD2 covers 9 bases. The CDR3 is 15 residues long. CDR1 is SEHNR, CDR2 FQNEAQ, per germline (reference sequence). Trimming took 2 bases from V and 2 from J; bases not matched to a gene: 1. As DNA, the CDR3 is TGTGCCAGCAGCTTAAGCGGGAGGACCAAAAACATTCAGTACTTC. Encoded protein: CASSLSGRTKNIQYF.

This clonotype was seen repeatedly, ten times or more. The CDR3, as DNA: TGCAGTGCTAGAGATCGGGCAGTCCAAGAGACCCAGTACTTC. Amino acid sequence: CSARDRAVQETQYF. J is TRBJ2-5 and V is TRBV20-1; D not resolved. Trimming took 0 bases from V and 1 from J, leaving 9 bases between them. Looked up from germline, CDR1 is DFQATT and CDR2 is SNEGSKA (reference sequence). The CDR3 consists of 14 residues.

This clonotype was recorded many times. V and J are TRBV2 and TRBJ2-6, with D tentatively TRBD2 (6 bases). The germline V gene has CDR1 SNHLY and CDR2 FYNNEI. The CDR3 totals 14 residues. V lost 9 bases, J lost 0 bases, and 9 bases lay in between. This chain's CDR3 is CASSGRSGANVLTF. The CDR3 DNA is TGTGCCAGTAGCGGACGCTCTGGGGCCAACGTCCTGACTTTC.

The CDR3 here is CASSLSPATDTQYF. DNA of the CDR3: TGTGCCAGCAGCTTAAGTCCGGCCACAGATACGCAGTATTTT. The chain joins TRBV7-3 to TRBJ2-3; unclear D gene. Germline CDR1 is SGHTA and CDR2 is FQGTGA. V lost 1 base and J lost 2, with 7 bases in between. This CDR3 spans 14 amino acids.

There are many counts of this clonotype. V and J are TRBV20-1 and TRBJ2-7; 11 nucleotides align to TRBD2. Trimming cost V 1 base and J 1 base; bases outside gene matches: 6. The CDR3 contains 16 residues. Germline CDR1 is DFQATT and CDR2 is SNEGSKA (reference sequence). Here the CDR3 reads CSARGQLAGESYEQYF. The CDR3 DNA reads as TGCAGTGCTAGAGGTCAACTAGCGGGAGAATCCTACGAGCAGTACTTC.

This chain uses TRBV19 with TRBJ2-1, with 8 positions matching TRBD1. With V trimmed by 1 base and J by 1 base, 9 bases remained unmatched. Germline V gene data show CDR1 as LNHDA and CDR2 as SQIVND (reference sequence). The CDR3 has 18 amino acids. CDR3 in amino acids: CASSIGDRTLGSYNEQFF. Here the CDR3 DNA reads TGTGCCAGTAGTATAGGGGACAGGACCCTAGGGTCCTACAATGAGCAGTTCTTC.

This clonotype appeared once. This sequence may be a read error, since a much larger clone differs from it by one base. CDR3 bases: TGTGCCAGCAGCGAACCGCAGTACGGCGAGCAGTACTTC. It codes for CASSEPQYGEQYF. The chain joins TRBV9 to TRBJ2-7; D is undetermined. This CDR3 has 13 residues. The germline gives CDR1 SGDLS, CDR2 YYNGEE. Trimming stripped 3 bases from V and 6 bases from J, with 13 bases between.

This clonotype was seen only a few times. The chain joins TRBV6-1 to TRBJ2-2; TRBD1 matches at 7 bases. This CDR3 is built from 14 residues. Germline V gene sequence: CDR1 MNHNS, CDR2 SASEGT. V was clipped by 5 bases and J by 7 bases; unmatched bases: 7. The CDR3 bases are TGTGCCAGCAGTTTCCAGGGGGTCAGCGGGGAGCTGTTTTTT. It specifies CASSFQGVSGELFF.

This clonotype was seen a handful of times. The genes are TRBV2 and TRBJ2-5, with D maybe TRBD2 (5 bases). The V and J ends lost 4 bases and 3 bases respectively, with 6 bases between them. The CDR3 contains 12 residues. The germline gives CDR1 SNHLY, CDR2 FYNNEI. The CDR3 DNA reads TGTGCCAGCAGTGTACTAGAAGAGACCCAGTACTTC. Its protein product is CASSVLEETQYF.

This clonotype showed up many times. The CDR3 DNA is TGTGCCAGCAGTTATCAAAGGGAAGGTGGAAAACTGTTTTTT. This codes for CASSYQREGGKLFF. This chain connects TRBV27 to TRBJ1-4; D is ambiguous. This CDR3 is built from 14 residues. V shed 4 bases and J shed 10 bases, with 16 bases lying between them. The germline V gene encodes CDR1 MNHEY and CDR2 SMNVEV (reference sequence).

This clonotype was seen a handful of times. The chain joins TRBV5-4 to TRBJ1-5, with 7 bases that match TRBD1. Germline CDR1 reads SGHNT; CDR2 reads YYREEE (reference sequence). There are 16 residues in the CDR3. V lost 0 bases to trimming and J lost 8 bases; unmatched junction nucleotides: 11. The CDR3 loop reads CASSLGGTVGAEPQHF. Written as DNA, the CDR3 is TGTGCCAGCAGCTTGGGTGGGACAGTGGGGGCTGAGCCCCAGCATTTT.

This clonotype occurred many times. The chain uses TRBV28 and TRBJ2-7, with 9 positions matching TRBD2. V dropped 4 bases and J dropped 3; count of bases not matched to a gene: 7. Germline CDR1 MDHEN, CDR2 SYDVKM. CDR3 size: 15 residues. CDR3 in amino acids: CASSSAGTSIYEQYF. CDR3 nucleotides: TGTGCCAGCAGTTCCGCCGGGACTAGCATCTACGAGCAGTACTTC.

The table lists this clonotype with a few counts. The rearrangement links TRBV20-1 to TRBJ2-3; D may be TRBD1 (6 bases). Per the germline V gene, CDR1 is DFQATT and CDR2 is SNEGSKA (reference sequence). V shed 4 bases and J shed 4 bases, with 21 bases lying between them. This CDR3 comprises 16 residues. The CDR3 here is CSATLHGQGLADTQYF. The CDR3, as DNA: TGCAGTGCTACACTCCACGGCCAGGGGCTCGCAGATACGCAGTATTTT.

The table lists this clonotype with many counts. This CDR3 is CSASAAGVTDTQYF. DNA for the CDR3: TGCAGTGCTAGTGCAGCGGGAGTAACAGATACGCAGTATTTT. The rearrangement links TRBV20-1 to TRBJ2-3; TRBD2 matches 8 bases. The CDR3 extends over 14 amino acids. J gave up 3 bases and V 3 bases, and 5 bases lay outside the gene matches. CDR1 DFQATT and CDR2 SNEGSKA come from the germline V gene (reference sequence).

This rearrangement joins TRBV5-1 to TRBJ1-1; D not certain. The germline gives CDR1 SGHRS, CDR2 YFSETQ. V lost 0 bases and J 2 bases, leaving 11 bases between the germline ends. CDR3 size: 15 residues. CDR3 in amino acids: CASSLVVGPNTEAFF. The CDR3 DNA reads as TGCGCCAGCAGCTTGGTTGTGGGCCCCAACACTGAAGCTTTCTTT.

The rearrangement joins TRBV6-1 to TRBJ1-5; D gene unclear. From germline, CDR1 is MNHNS and CDR2 SASEGT. The CDR3 length is 16 residues. Trimming took 3 bases from V and 1 from J, leaving 13 bases between them. The DNA of the CDR3 is TGTGCCAGCAGTGAGCTACTATTCGACAGCAATCAGCCCCAGCATTTT. Protein sequence: CASSELLFDSNQPQHF.

This clonotype has a count of ten or more. This rearrangement joins TRBV2 to TRBJ2-2; D is unresolved. The V gene lost 2 bases and the J gene lost 2 bases, with 9 bases spanning the gap. Looked up from germline, CDR1 is SNHLY and CDR2 is FYNNEI. The CDR3 runs to 15 residues. CDR3 sequence reads: CASSEYEANTGELFF. In DNA, the CDR3 is TGTGCCAGCAGTGAATACGAGGCTAACACCGGGGAGCTGTTTTTT. The full variable domain, completed using reference TRBV2 and TRBJ2-2, is EPEVTQTPSHQVTQMGQEVILRCVPISNHLYFYWYRQILGQKVEFLVSFYNNEISEKSEIFDDQFSVERPDGSNFTLKIRSTKLEDSAMYFCASSEYEANTGELFFGEGSRLTVL.

On this clonotype: A read error may explain this, as a much larger clone is one base away. This chain links TRBV7-2 with TRBJ2-5; possibly TRBD1 or TRBD2 for D (5 bases each). The CDR3 extends over 15 amino acids. CDR1 and CDR2 (germline): SGHTA, FQGNSA. Between the trimmed V and J ends, which lost 6 bases and 7 bases, there was a span of 21 bases. The CDR3 region is CASSQGRLLLGTQYF. The CDR3 bases are TGTGCCAGCAGTCAGGGACGCCTACTCTTGGGGACCCAGTACTTC.

V gene TRBV20-1 combines with J gene TRBJ2-3, with 9 bases that match TRBD2. CDR1 and CDR2 from the germline V gene are DFQATT and SNEGSKA (reference sequence). This CDR3 has 13 amino acids. V lost 7 bases, J lost 3 bases, and 5 bases stayed unmatched. The chain's CDR3 is CSERAGGTDTQYF. The CDR3 nucleotides are TGCAGTGAGAGGGCGGGGGGGACAGATACGCAGTATTTT.

This clonotype has a handful of counts. The chain uses TRBV18 and TRBJ2-7, with TRBD1 identical over 9 bases. The CDR3 runs 16 residues. Germline assignment: CDR1 KGHSH and CDR2 LQKENI. V was pared by 3 bases and J by 3 bases, with 9 bases of the junction left unmatched. DNA for the CDR3: TGTGCCAGCTCACCCCAAGGGACAGGGTTTAACTACGAGCAGTACTTC. This translates into CASSPQGTGFNYEQYF. Variable domain in full (rest from reference TRBV18 and TRBJ2-7): NAGVMQNPRHLVRRRGQEARLRCSPMKGHSHVYWYRQLPEEGLKFMVYLQKENIIDESGMPKERFSAEFPKEGPSILRIQQVVRGDSAAYFCASSPQGTGFNYEQYFGPGTRLTVT.

This clonotype was seen at least ten times. This chain joins TRBV11-2 and TRBJ2-3, with TRBD2 matching over 13 bases. CDR3 length: 14 residues. The junction had 4 bases not matched to a gene; V was cut back by 5 bases and J by 8 bases. Germline V gene data show CDR1 as SGHAT and CDR2 as FQNNGV. CDR3 coding DNA: TGTGCCAGCAGCCTGGGACTAGCGGGACTTACGCAGTATTTT. This gives the protein CASSLGLAGLTQYF.

This clonotype was counted between two and nine times. The genes are TRBV3-1 and TRBJ1-5; a weak D match, TRBD1 (6 bases). Germline V gene data show CDR1 as LGHDT and CDR2 as YNNKEL (reference sequence). The CDR3 is made up of 13 amino acids. V was pared by 5 bases and J by 5 bases, with 10 bases between. For the CDR3, the DNA is TGTGCCAGCAGCTTTCGGACAGATCAGCCCCAGCATTTT. This translates into CASSFRTDQPQHF.